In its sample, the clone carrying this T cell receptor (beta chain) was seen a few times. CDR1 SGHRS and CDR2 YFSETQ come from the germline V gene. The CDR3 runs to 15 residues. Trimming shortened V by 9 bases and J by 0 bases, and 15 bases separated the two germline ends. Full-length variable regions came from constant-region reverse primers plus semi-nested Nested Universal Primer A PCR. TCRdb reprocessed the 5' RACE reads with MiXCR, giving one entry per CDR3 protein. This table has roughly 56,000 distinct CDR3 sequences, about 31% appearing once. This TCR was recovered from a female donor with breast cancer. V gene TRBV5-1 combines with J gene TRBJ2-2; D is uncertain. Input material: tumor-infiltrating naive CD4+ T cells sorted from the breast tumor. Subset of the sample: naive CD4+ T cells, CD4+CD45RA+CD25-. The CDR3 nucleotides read TGCGCCACCTCCGGGTACACAGCGAACACCGGGGAGCTGTTTTTT. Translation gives CATSGYTANTGELFF.